This paragraph covers one T cell receptor (beta chain) sequence. The data stem from a study of T-cell memory formation after mild COVID-19. Study overall: Clusters of TCRs were largely donor specific.

Germline V gene lookup returns CDR1 LGHDT and CDR2 YNNKEL (reference sequence). This CDR3 has 13 amino acids. Trimming cost V 0 bases and J 12 bases, with 12 bases left between them. MiXCR, applied by TCRdb to the 5' RACE reads, yields one record per CDR3 protein. This sample has around 250,000 distinct CDR3 sequences, with approximately 15% found just once. Sample: PBMCs or a T cell subset sorted from them (not recorded which). The sequence derives from a man younger than 30 who had mild COVID-19 (a few samples of this study predate the infection). Cell type and time point are not known. The chain recombines TRBV3-1 with TRBJ2-1; D not resolved. Written as DNA, the CDR3 is TGTGCCAGCAGCCAAGATTGGGAAATGAGGCAGTTCTTC. Its translation is CASSQDWEMRQFF.